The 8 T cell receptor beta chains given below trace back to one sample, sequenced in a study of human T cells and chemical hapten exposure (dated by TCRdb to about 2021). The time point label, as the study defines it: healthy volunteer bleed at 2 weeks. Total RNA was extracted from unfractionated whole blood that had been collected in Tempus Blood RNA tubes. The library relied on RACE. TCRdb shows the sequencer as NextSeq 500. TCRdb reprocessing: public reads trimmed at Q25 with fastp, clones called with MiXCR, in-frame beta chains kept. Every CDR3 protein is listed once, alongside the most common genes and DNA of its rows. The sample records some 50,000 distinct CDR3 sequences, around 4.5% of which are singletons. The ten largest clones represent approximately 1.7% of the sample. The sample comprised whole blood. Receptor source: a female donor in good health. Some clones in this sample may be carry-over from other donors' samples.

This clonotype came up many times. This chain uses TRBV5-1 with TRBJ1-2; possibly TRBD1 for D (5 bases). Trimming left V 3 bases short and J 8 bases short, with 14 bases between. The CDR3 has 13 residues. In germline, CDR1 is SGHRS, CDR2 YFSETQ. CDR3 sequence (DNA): TGCGCCAGCAGCTCTAACCTCAGGGAAGGCTACACCTTC. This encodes CASSSNLREGYTF.

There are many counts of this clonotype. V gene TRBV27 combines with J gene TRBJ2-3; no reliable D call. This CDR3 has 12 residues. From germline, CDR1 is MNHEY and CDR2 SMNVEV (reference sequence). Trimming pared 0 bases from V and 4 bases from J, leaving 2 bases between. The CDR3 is CASSLSPDTQYF. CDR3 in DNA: TGTGCCAGCAGTTTATCCCCAGATACGCAGTATTTT.

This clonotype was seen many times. As DNA, the CDR3 is TGTGCCACCCGCAGGGTAGATACGCAGTATTTT. This encodes CATRRVDTQYF. The genes are TRBV6-5 and TRBJ2-3; D possibly corresponds to TRBD1 (5 bases). Trimming removed 10 bases from V and 5 bases from J, with 10 bases in between. The CDR3 loop spans 11 amino acids. CDR1 and CDR2 from the germline V gene are MNHEY and SVGAGI.

CDR3 in amino acids: CASSLDRGADTQYF. In DNA form, the CDR3 reads TGTGCCAGCAGCTTAGATCGGGGGGCAGATACGCAGTATTTT. This chain joins TRBV11-2 and TRBJ2-3, with 7 bases aligning to TRBD2. Germline trimming cut 0 bases from V and 4 bases from J; bases unmatched to any gene: 1. The CDR3 length is 14 residues. In germline, CDR1 is SGHAT, CDR2 FQNNGV.

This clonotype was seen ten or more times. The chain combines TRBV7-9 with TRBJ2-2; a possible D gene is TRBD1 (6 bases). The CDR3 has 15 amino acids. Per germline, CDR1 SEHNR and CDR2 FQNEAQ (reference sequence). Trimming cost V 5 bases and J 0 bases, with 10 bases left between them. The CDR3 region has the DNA TGTGCCAGCAGCCCAGGACAGTCGAACACCGGGGAGCTGTTTTTT. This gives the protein CASSPGQSNTGELFF. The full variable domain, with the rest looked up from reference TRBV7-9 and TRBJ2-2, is DTGVSQNPRHKITKRGQNVTFRCDPISEHNRLYWYRQTLGQGPEFLTYFQNEAQLEKSRLLSDRFSAERPKGSFSTLEIQRTEQGDSAMYLCASSPGQSNTGELFFGEGSRLTVL.

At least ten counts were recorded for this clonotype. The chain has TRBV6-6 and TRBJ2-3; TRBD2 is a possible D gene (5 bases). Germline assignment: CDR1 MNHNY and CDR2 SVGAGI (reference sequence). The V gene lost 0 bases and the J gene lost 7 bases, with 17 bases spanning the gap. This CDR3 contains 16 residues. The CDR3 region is CASSYSSQRTENTQYF. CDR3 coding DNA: TGTGCCAGCAGTTACTCGTCGCAGAGGACTGAGAATACGCAGTATTTT.

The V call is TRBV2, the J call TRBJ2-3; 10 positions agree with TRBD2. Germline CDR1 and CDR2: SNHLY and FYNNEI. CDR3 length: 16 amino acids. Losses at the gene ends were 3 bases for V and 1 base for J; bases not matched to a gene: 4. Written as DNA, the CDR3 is TGTGCCAGCAGTGACAGGCTAGCGGGGGGCACAGATACGCAGTATTTT. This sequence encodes CASSDRLAGGTDTQYF.

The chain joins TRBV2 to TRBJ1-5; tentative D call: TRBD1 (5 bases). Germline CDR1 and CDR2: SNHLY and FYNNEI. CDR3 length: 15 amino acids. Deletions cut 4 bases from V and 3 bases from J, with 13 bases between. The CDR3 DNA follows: TGTGCCAGCAGTGGACGGGGGGGAACCAATCAGCCCCAGCATTTT. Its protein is CASSGRGGTNQPQHF.